This T cell receptor beta chain was captured by sequencing in a study of beta chain features in type 1 diabetes. Points from the study as a whole: Sequencing of cDNA might inflate the share of cells that strongly express TCR. Fewer insertions but more deletions were seen at VDJ junctions in type 1 diabetes patients. Comparison showed that naive, central memory and Treg TCRB repertoires appeared more similar among patients than among healthy donors.

What was sequenced were expressed TCRB transcripts, since all of the isolated RNA had been reverse transcribed. Sequencing was performed with immunoSEQ multiplex PCR; in TCRdb, only in-frame clones are kept and a portion is missing. The top ten clones hold approximately 0.015% of a sample with hundreds of thousands of clones, roughly 12% of them seen once. Based on CD45RO/CCR7/CD25/CD127/CD95/CD27, CD4+ regulatory, stem cell-like memory, naive and central memory cells were sorted. About this clone: Its antigen is as yet unknown.

The V end lost 8 bases, the J end lost 0 bases, and 9 bases lay between the germline ends. Germline V CDR1 and CDR2: SNHLY, FYNNEI. CDR3 length: 13 amino acids. The V call is TRBV2, the J call TRBJ2-3; D possibly corresponds to TRBD2 (5 bases). This receptor was obtained from a man younger than 30 in good health. Sequencing was performed on naive CD4+ T cells from blood. The CDR3 protein is CASRWTSTDTQYF. The CDR3 region has the DNA TGTGCCAGCCGTTGGACTAGCACAGATACGCAGTATTTT.